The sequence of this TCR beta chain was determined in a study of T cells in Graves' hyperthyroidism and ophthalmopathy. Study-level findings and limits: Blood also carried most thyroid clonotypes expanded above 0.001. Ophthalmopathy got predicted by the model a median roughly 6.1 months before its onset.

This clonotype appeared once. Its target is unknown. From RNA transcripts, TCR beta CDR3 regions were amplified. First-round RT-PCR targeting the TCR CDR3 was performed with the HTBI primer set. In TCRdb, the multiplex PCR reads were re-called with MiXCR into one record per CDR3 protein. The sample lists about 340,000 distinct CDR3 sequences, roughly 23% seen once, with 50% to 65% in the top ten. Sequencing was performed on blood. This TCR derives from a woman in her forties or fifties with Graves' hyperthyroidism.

The CDR3 is CASTEFLGNQPQHF. The CDR3 DNA sequence: TGTGCCAGCACGGAGTTTCTGGGCAATCAGCCCCAGCATTTT. The chain is built from TRBV27 and TRBJ1-5; D uncertain. In germline, CDR1 is MNHEY, CDR2 SMNVEV (reference sequence). The CDR3 consists of 14 residues. V was shortened by 7 bases and J by 2 bases, with 12 bases between the two germline ends.